These T cell receptor beta chains were read from a single sample in a study of blood T cell repertoires in COVID-19. Profiled with immunoSEQ multiplex PCR; TCRdb holds only in-frame clones, not every one. The sample has around 210,000 clones, almost 90% seen once. Material: peripheral blood. The source is a man in his late teens or twenties with active or convalescent COVID-19. Both conserved end residues are part of each CDR3. A D gene is named only where the DNA matches it firmly. Size values are once, few and many counts, or a class for expanded clones, and some rows have none.

clone size: .
V gene: TRBV10-3
D gene: TRBD2
J gene: TRBJ2-7
CDR3 length: 15
CDR3 DNA: TGTGCCATCAGTGGCGGGGGGCGGGCTGTCTACGAGCAGTACTTC
CDR3 protein: CAISGGGRAVYEQYF

clone size: .
V gene: TRBV6-5
D gene: .
J gene: TRBJ2-7
CDR3 length: 13
CDR3 DNA: TGTGCCAGCCACTCATCCCCCTCCTACGAGCAGTACTTC
CDR3 protein: CASHSSPSYEQYF

clone size: .
V gene: TRBV12-5
D gene: .
J gene: TRBJ2-7
CDR3 length: 12
CDR3 DNA: TGTGCTAGTGGTAGGGACACGGCGGGGCAGTACTTC
CDR3 protein: CASGRDTAGQYF

clone size: .
V gene: TRBV3-1/TRBV3-2
D gene: .
J gene: TRBJ2-5
CDR3 length: 12
CDR3 DNA: TGTGCCAGCAGCCATTCGGTGGAGACCCAGTACTTC
CDR3 protein: CASSHSVETQYF

clone size: .
V gene: TRBV18
D gene: TRBD2
J gene: TRBJ2-7
CDR3 length: 17
CDR3 DNA: TGTGCCAGCTCACCACTGGGACTAGCGGGAGGGTTCTACGAGCAGTACTTC
CDR3 protein: CASSPLGLAGGFYEQYF

clone size: .
V gene: TRBV6-5
D gene: .
J gene: TRBJ2-7
CDR3 length: 14
CDR3 DNA: TGTGCCAGCAGAGCTAGGTTCGGGTCCTACGAGCAGTACTTC
CDR3 protein: CASRARFGSYEQYF

clone size: .
V gene: TRBV6-4
D gene: .
J gene: TRBJ2-1
CDR3 length: 14
CDR3 DNA: TGTGCCAGCAGTGACTCGGGTGGGGGCGATGAGCAGTTCTTC
CDR3 protein: CASSDSGGGDEQFF

clone size: .
V gene: TRBV19
D gene: .
J gene: TRBJ2-2
CDR3 length: 17
CDR3 DNA: TGTGCCAGTAGTCCCCGAGGCGTGAGCGGCGACACCGGGGAGCTGTTTTTT
CDR3 protein: CASSPRGVSGDTGELFF

clone size: .
V gene: TRBV7-8
D gene: TRBD2
J gene: TRBJ2-1
CDR3 length: 15
CDR3 DNA: TGTGCCAGCAGCCCGCGGACTAGCGGGAGATACGAGCAGTTCTTC
CDR3 protein: CASSPRTSGRYEQFF

clone size: .
V gene: TRBV14
D gene: .
J gene: TRBJ1-2
CDR3 length: 16
CDR3 DNA: TGTGCCAGCAGCCAAAGGGTCAGGGGCTCTAGCTATGGCTACACCTTC
CDR3 protein: CASSQRVRGSSYGYTF

clone size: .
V gene: TRBV6-1
D gene: .
J gene: TRBJ1-1
CDR3 length: 15
CDR3 DNA: TGTGCCAGCAGTGAACGTTGGGGAGGGAACACTGAAGCTTTCTTT
CDR3 protein: CASSERWGGNTEAFF

clone size: .
V gene: TRBV7-2
D gene: .
J gene: TRBJ1-3
CDR3 length: 15
CDR3 DNA: TGTGCCAGCAGCACCTACGGGGTAGACAGAAACACCATATATTTT
CDR3 protein: CASSTYGVDRNTIYF

clone size: .
V gene: TRBV15
D gene: .
J gene: TRBJ2-1
CDR3 length: 17
CDR3 DNA: TGTGCCACCAGCAGTGGAGCCCAGGCAGGGGCCTACAATGAGCAGTTCTTC
CDR3 protein: CATSSGAQAGAYNEQFF

clone size: once
V gene: TRBV27
D gene: TRBD1
J gene: TRBJ1-2
CDR3 length: 15
CDR3 DNA: TGTGCCAGCAGAAAAACCGGGACAGGGGGCTATGGCTACACCTTC
CDR3 protein: CASRKTGTGGYGYTF

clone size: .
V gene: TRBV11-2
D gene: .
J gene: TRBJ2-2
CDR3 length: 13
CDR3 DNA: TGTGCCAGCGAGCCTAGCCGGTTCGGGGAGCTGTTTTTT
CDR3 protein: CASEPSRFGELFF

clone size: .
V gene: TRBV30
D gene: .
J gene: TRBJ2-7
CDR3 length: 11
CDR3 DNA: TGTGCCTGGAGTGGGCCGGGACACAGGTACTTC
CDR3 protein: CAWSGPGHRYF

clone size: once
V gene: TRBV28
D gene: .
J gene: TRBJ2-7
CDR3 length: 14
CDR3 DNA: TGTGCCAGCAGTGTAGGACTGACACCGTACGAGCAGTACTTC
CDR3 protein: CASSVGLTPYEQYF